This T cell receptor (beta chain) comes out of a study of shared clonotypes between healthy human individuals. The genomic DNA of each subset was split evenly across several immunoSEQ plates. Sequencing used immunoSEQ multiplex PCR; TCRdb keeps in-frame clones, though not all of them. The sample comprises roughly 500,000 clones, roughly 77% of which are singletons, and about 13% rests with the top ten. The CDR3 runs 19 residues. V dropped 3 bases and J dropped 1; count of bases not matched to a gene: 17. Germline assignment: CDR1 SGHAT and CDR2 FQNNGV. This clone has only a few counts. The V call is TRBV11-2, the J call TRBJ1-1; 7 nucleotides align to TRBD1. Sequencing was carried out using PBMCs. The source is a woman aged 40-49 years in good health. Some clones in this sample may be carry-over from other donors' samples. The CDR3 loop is CASSLSVPWGTVKNTEAFF. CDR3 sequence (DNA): TGTGCCAGCAGCTTGTCGGTCCCGTGGGGGACAGTAAAGAACACTGAAGCTTTCTTT.